This T cell receptor beta chain emerged from a study of blood T cell repertoires in COVID-19. In the original workflow: Quantification of nucleated cells was approximated via reference gene primer amplification. TCRdb's table, derived via immunoSEQ multiplex PCR, lists solely in-frame clones and lacks some. That table gives V, J and clone size, and the DNA gave D and trimming. The sample records 120,000 to 150,000 clones, 65% to 90% being singletons. The sample holds one count of this clone. Germline V CDR1 and CDR2: SGDLS, YYNGEE. Trimming took off 3 bases at V and 2 bases at J, with 27 bases between the two ends. The CDR3 runs 21 residues.

The sample comprised peripheral blood. The chain has TRBV9 and TRBJ2-6; TRBD2 might be the D (6 bases). This receptor was taken from a woman aged 50 to 65 in a cohort sampled during active or convalescent COVID-19. Here the CDR3 DNA reads TGTGCCAGCAGCGCCCCTAAGCTTCCTACATGGGGCGGGACTGGGGCCAACGTCCTGACTTTC. Its protein is CASSAPKLPTWGGTGANVLTF.